A selection of T cell receptor beta chains follows, all from one sample in a study of CD8 T cells in ankylosing spondylitis. MiXCR, applied by TCRdb to the 5' RACE reads, yields one record per CDR3 protein. This sample has over 600,000 distinct CDR3 sequences, with under 20% found just once. The sample taken for sequencing was blood, either unsorted or a sorted T cell fraction (not recorded which). The origin of the receptors is a male donor with ankylosing spondylitis. Both conserved end residues are part of each CDR3. The D gene is left open where the match is weak. Clone size, where shown, is once, few, many, or a class for clones that have expanded.

len	abundance	v_gene	d_gene	j_gene	CDR3aa	CDR3nt
15	few	TRBV3-1	TRBD1	TRBJ1-2	CASSQGSGTGGGYTF	TGTGCCAGCAGCCAAGGATCCGGGACAGGGGGCGGCTACACCTTC
14	few	TRBV7-3	TRBD2	TRBJ2-4	CASSLSAGADIQYF	TGTGCCAGCAGCTTATCAGCGGGAGCGGACATTCAGTACTTC
12	few	TRBV20-1	-	TRBJ2-3	CSPYRGSDTQYF	TGCAGTCCCTACCGCGGGTCAGATACGCAGTATTTT
14	-	TRBV20-1	-	TRBJ1-5	CSAREQLSNQPQHF	TGCAGTGCTAGGGAACAGCTTAGCAATCAGCCCCAGCATTTT
16	-	TRBV15	-	TRBJ1-2	CATSRDGNSRGGGYTF	TGTGCCACCAGCAGAGATGGTAATAGCAGGGGTGGTGGCTACACCTTC
14	-	TRBV5-1	-	TRBJ2-7	CASSAWDKLYEQYF	TGCGCCAGCAGTGCTTGGGACAAACTCTACGAGCAGTACTTC
13	-	TRBV30	-	TRBJ1-1	CAWEGQTNTEAFF	TGTGCCTGGGAGGGACAAACGAACACTGAAGCTTTCTTT
15	-	TRBV9	TRBD2	TRBJ2-3	CASSVETSGTDTQYF	TGTGCCAGCAGCGTTGAGACTAGCGGCACAGATACGCAGTATTTT
13	few	TRBV29-1	-	TRBJ1-1	CSGRQVLNTEAFF	TGCAGCGGTAGACAGGTTCTGAACACTGAAGCTTTCTTT
14	few	TRBV13	-	TRBJ2-2	CASRQGGLAGELFF	TGTGCCAGCAGGCAGGGAGGTTTGGCCGGGGAGCTGTTTTTT
16	-	TRBV7-9	-	TRBJ1-6	CASSLGGGGANSPLHF	TGTGCCAGCAGCTTAGGCGGAGGAGGAGCTAATTCACCCCTCCACTTT
15	few	TRBV7-3	TRBD2	TRBJ2-1	CASSLGTSGADEQFF	TGTGCCAGCAGCCTGGGGACTAGCGGGGCCGATGAGCAGTTCTTC
16	few	TRBV7-2	-	TRBJ1-4	CASSLAGQTRGEKLFF	TGTGCCAGCAGCTTAGCGGGGCAGACCCGGGGGGAAAAACTGTTTTTT
14	-	TRBV20-1	-	TRBJ2-5	CSASFGHGEETQYF	TGCAGTGCTAGCTTCGGCCATGGGGAAGAGACCCAGTACTTC
16	few	TRBV5-1	-	TRBJ2-3	CASTARPGSSTDTQYF	TGCGCCAGCACCGCCCGGCCCGGCTCTTCAACAGATACGCAGTATTTT
13	-	TRBV7-9	TRBD2	TRBJ2-1	CASRGLADNEQFF	TGTGCCAGCAGGGGACTAGCGGACAATGAGCAGTTCTTC
15	-	TRBV5-1	TRBD2	TRBJ2-3	CASSPMGLGQDTQYF	TGCGCCAGCAGCCCTATGGGACTAGGGCAGGATACGCAGTATTTT
14	few	TRBV20-1	-	TRBJ1-1	CSARTYDRNTEAFF	TGCAGTGCTAGAACCTATGACAGGAACACTGAAGCTTTCTTT
15	-	TRBV30	-	TRBJ2-3	CAWSVGAGVTDTQYF	TGTGCCTGGAGTGTAGGGGCAGGAGTCACAGATACGCAGTATTTT
16	many	TRBV7-8	TRBD2	TRBJ2-3	CASSPGVAGAADTQYF	TGTGCCAGCAGCCCGGGGGTAGCGGGAGCAGCAGATACGCAGTATTTT
13	few	TRBV20-1	TRBD1	TRBJ1-2	CSAGGQGAVGYTF	TGCAGTGCTGGTGGACAGGGGGCGGTTGGCTACACCTTC
14	few	TRBV12-3/TRBV12-4	TRBD1	TRBJ1-2	CASGYRGPNYGYTF	TGTGCCAGCGGATACAGGGGACCTAACTATGGCTACACCTTC
14	few	TRBV6-1	TRBD2	TRBJ2-7	CASSRSGGVYEQYF	TGTGCCAGCAGCCGAAGCGGGGGGGTTTACGAGCAGTACTTC
16	few	TRBV6-1	TRBD2	TRBJ2-3	CASRKKAGGGTDTQYF	TGTGCCAGCAGGAAGAAGGCAGGCGGGGGAACAGATACGCAGTATTTT
15	-	TRBV7-8	-	TRBJ2-5	CASRVGSRFSKAQYF	TGTGCCAGCCGGGTGGGAAGCAGGTTCTCGAAGGCCCAGTACTTC
16	-	TRBV12-3/TRBV12-4	-	TRBJ1-1	CASSFHRGIGDTEAFF	TGTGCCAGCAGTTTTCACCGGGGAATTGGGGACACTGAAGCTTTCTTT
15	-	TRBV2	-	TRBJ1-2	CASSEGAETEHGYTF	TGTGCCAGCAGTGAAGGAGCGGAAACAGAGCATGGCTACACCTTC
15	-	TRBV5-6	-	TRBJ2-3	CASSSEASSTDTQYF	TGTGCCAGCAGCTCCGAGGCGTCCAGCACAGATACGCAGTATTTT
18	many	TRBV18	TRBD1	TRBJ1-1	CASSPSPGQGFANTEAFF	TGTGCCAGCTCACCATCCCCGGGACAGGGGTTCGCTAACACTGAAGCTTTCTTT
13	-	TRBV6-6	-	TRBJ1-1	CASSFRGVGEAFF	TGTGCCAGCAGTTTTCGGGGAGTTGGAGAAGCTTTCTTT
14	few	TRBV12-3/TRBV12-4	TRBD1	TRBJ1-5	CASARRTGEKVQHF	TGTGCCAGCGCCCGGAGGACAGGGGAAAAGGTCCAGCATTTT
14	few	TRBV20-1	-	TRBJ2-5	CSARDLEGTETQYF	TGCAGTGCTAGAGATCTTGAGGGGACGGAGACCCAGTACTTC
15	-	TRBV18	-	TRBJ2-1	CASSPPGAEGGEQFF	TGTGCCAGCTCACCACCGGGCGCCGAGGGGGGTGAGCAGTTCTTC
16	-	TRBV12-3/TRBV12-4	TRBD2	TRBJ2-1	CASSLWAGGGYNEQFF	TGTGCCAGCAGTTTATGGGCCGGCGGGGGCTACAATGAGCAGTTCTTC
13	-	TRBV18	-	TRBJ2-7	CASSPATDYEQYF	TGTGCCAGCTCACCAGCGACCGACTACGAGCAGTACTTC
17	-	TRBV19	TRBD2	TRBJ2-2	CASSPSGASGRTGELFF	TGTGCCAGTAGTCCGAGTGGGGCTAGCGGGAGAACCGGGGAGCTGTTTTTT
14	few	TRBV5-1	TRBD1	TRBJ1-1	CASKTGTLNTEAFF	TGCGCCAGTAAGACAGGGACCCTGAACACTGAAGCTTTCTTT
15	once	TRBV3-1	-	TRBJ2-1	CASSQGTATYNEQFF	TGTGCCAGCAGCCAAGGGACAGCCACCTACAATGAGCAGTTCTTC
16	few	TRBV11-2	TRBD1	TRBJ1-2	CASSLGPRTGVPGYTF	TGTGCCAGCAGCTTAGGCCCCCGGACAGGGGTTCCTGGCTACACCTTC
14	-	TRBV12-3/TRBV12-4	TRBD2	TRBJ2-2	CASRREGNTGELFF	TGTGCCAGCAGGAGGGAGGGGAACACCGGGGAGCTGTTTTTT
13	-	TRBV6-2/TRBV6-3	-	TRBJ2-7	CASSYSQGYEQYF	TGTGCCAGCAGTTATTCCCAGGGCTACGAGCAGTACTTC
14	many	TRBV12-3/TRBV12-4	TRBD2	TRBJ2-3	CASSPGLGTDTQYF	TGCGCCAGCAGCCCAGGACTAGGCACAGATACGCAGTATTTT
13	few	TRBV29-1	TRBD1	TRBJ2-3	CSATTGGTDTQYF	TGCAGCGCAACGACAGGGGGCACAGATACGCAGTATTTT
15	few	TRBV9	-	TRBJ2-1	CASSVRRDRYNEQFF	TGTGCCAGCAGCGTAAGGCGGGACAGATACAATGAGCAGTTCTTC
12	-	TRBV20-1	TRBD2	TRBJ2-5	CSAMGGVETQYF	TGCAGTGCAATGGGAGGGGTAGAGACCCAGTACTTC
14	many	TRBV12-3/TRBV12-4	-	TRBJ2-1	CASSPVQAYNEQFF	TGTGCCAGCAGCCCTGTACAAGCCTACAATGAGCAGTTCTTC
14	few	TRBV12-3/TRBV12-4	-	TRBJ2-7	CASTEGGWTYEQYF	TGTGCCAGCACCGAGGGGGGGTGGACCTACGAGCAGTACTTC
16	few	TRBV9	TRBD1	TRBJ1-2	CASSGTNRDRAYGYTF	TGTGCCAGCAGCGGTACCAATCGGGACAGGGCTTATGGCTACACCTTC
15	few	TRBV20-1	-	TRBJ2-3	CSASDLEFSTDTQYF	TGCAGTGCTAGTGACTTGGAGTTTAGCACAGATACGCAGTATTTT
16	-	TRBV5-1	TRBD1	TRBJ1-4	CASSLTGQGRSEKLFF	TGCGCCAGCAGCCTGACGGGACAGGGTAGGAGTGAAAAACTGTTTTTT
16	few	TRBV28	-	TRBJ2-1	CASSLTGSPLINEQFF	TGTGCCAGCAGTTTAACCGGGAGCCCATTAATCAATGAGCAGTTCTTC
16	-	TRBV7-2	TRBD2	TRBJ2-1	CASSLGVGGSGNEQFF	TGTGCCAGCAGCTTAGGGGTCGGCGGGAGTGGCAATGAGCAGTTCTTC
15	-	TRBV29-1	TRBD2	TRBJ2-3	CSVHTSGRATDTQYF	TGCAGCGTACATACTAGCGGGAGGGCTACAGATACGCAGTATTTT
17	-	TRBV14	TRBD1	TRBJ2-3	CASSQPPGQGGTDTQYF	TGTGCCAGCAGCCAGCCTCCGGGACAGGGGGGAACAGATACGCAGTATTTT
17	-	TRBV2	TRBD1	TRBJ1-1	CASSVTVQGAVNTEAFF	TGTGCCAGCAGTGTGACTGTACAGGGGGCTGTGAACACTGAAGCTTTCTTT